This TCR beta chain was identified in a study of T cells expressing NK-cell markers. Study as a whole: Sequenced donors, eight in total, included seven who were HCMV-seropositive and one who was seronegative. Study findings and constraints: The CD3+CD56-NKG2C+ fraction of a few donors was likewise dominated by these clonotypes.

CDR3 length equals 14 residues. Germline CDR1 is SGHRS and CDR2 is YFSETQ. Reanalyzing the 5' RACE reads, TCRdb keeps one entry per CDR3 protein, without DNA. The table for this sample gives 300,000 to 500,000 distinct CDR3 sequences. As regards this clonotype: Its antigen remains unknown.

The source material was blood T cells: a sorted CD56 or NKG2C T cell subset, CD4+ or CD8+ T cells, or bulk PBMC T cells (not recorded which). V and J are TRBV5-1 and TRBJ1-1. The clonotype was recovered from a woman in her forties or fifties in good health. The CDR3 protein is CASSLEGSGTEAFF.